Listed here is a single T cell receptor (beta chain). The data were obtained in a study of T cell changes during pregnancy in multiple sclerosis. Data came from immunoSEQ multiplex PCR; TCRdb stores just in-frame clones and leaves some out. Of tens of thousands of clones listed, approximately 90% were seen once; the top ten hold around 3%. The CDR3 has 16 residues. Trimming cost V 2 bases and J 1 base; bases outside gene matches: 6. CDR1 is SQVTM, CDR2 ANQGSEA, per germline. The chain couples TRBV29-1 to TRBJ2-1; TRBD1 matches 9 bases. This sample comprised peripheral blood, obtained in the third trimester of pregnancy. The clonotype originates from a female donor in good health, enrolled as a control in a pregnancy study. The CDR3 DNA sequence: TGCAGCGTTGAACAAGCCGGGACAGGGTCCTACAATGAGCAGTTCTTC. Its protein product is CSVEQAGTGSYNEQFF.